Sequencing of this T cell receptor (beta chain) was carried out in a study of T cell repertoires in cytomegalovirus infection. Study background: Shared public TCR beta signatures pointed to both CMV infection and a matching HLA type.

Whole-study findings and limits: Dominating the ex vivo response were TCR beta clonotypes that were CMV-specific and HLA-C-restricted.

TCRdb reprocessed the reads via MiXCR and lists one record per CDR3 protein. The data hold about 770,000 distinct CDR3 sequences, with 25% to 35% observed a single time. This clonotype has only a few counts. As yet, its antigen is unknown. This CDR3 contains 13 residues. CDR1 and CDR2 (germline): SGHDT, YYEEEE. Trimming removed 6 bases from V and 5 bases from J, with 15 bases in between. This specimen was cultured CD8+ T cells from PBMCs, taken from culture after CMV antigen stimulation. The V gene is TRBV5-6, the J gene TRBJ2-7; the D gene is possibly TRBD1 (5 bases). This receptor was taken from a human donor in good health (CMV status not recorded). Some clones in this sample may be carry-over from other donors' samples. CDR3 in amino acids: CASTWALGDEQYF. CDR3 in DNA: TGTGCCAGCACCTGGGCCCTAGGGGACGAGCAGTACTTC.